These T cell receptor beta chains were read from a single sample in a study of TIL therapy for anti-PD-1-resistant metastatic lung cancer. TCRdb's copy holds only in-frame clones and misses some; the assay was immunoSEQ multiplex PCR. The repertoire consists of 45,000 to 75,000 clones, with around 68% occurring once and the leading ten covering about 6.3%. The sample consisted of blood, taken at baseline. These receptors were taken from a person between 25 and 80 years old with non-small cell lung cancer. The CDR3 runs from the conserved cysteine through the conserved F or W. The order of the fields is clone size, V gene, J gene, D gene, CDR3 DNA, CDR3 protein. A D gene is named only where the DNA matches it firmly. Size is omitted from some rows. Given values are once, few, many or a class for expanded clones.

.	TRBV28	TRBJ2-7	.	TGTGCCAGCAGTTCCTCCAGGGATTCCTACGAGCAGTACTTC	CASSSSRDSYEQYF
.	TRBV11-3	TRBJ1-2	.	TGTGCCAGCAGCCCCGGGGGGAGTGGGGGCTACACCTTC	CASSPGGSGGYTF
.	TRBV9	TRBJ2-7	.	TGTGCCAGCAGCGCATCGAGGGACGGATTATACGAGCAGTACTTC	CASSASRDGLYEQYF
.	TRBV5-1	TRBJ2-5	.	TGCGCCAGCAGCTTGTTTACGCGGGGAGACCAAGAGACCCAGTACTTC	CASSLFTRGDQETQYF
.	TRBV5-8	TRBJ2-1	TRBD2	TGTGCCAGCAGCGTGGGACTAGCGGGGCCCCGCTACAATGAGCAGTTCTTC	CASSVGLAGPRYNEQFF
.	TRBV5-4	TRBJ2-3	TRBD2	TGTGCCAGCGGGGCGGGAGCCGTCCTAGATACGCAGTATTTT	CASGAGAVLDTQYF
few	TRBV5-1	TRBJ2-2	.	TGCGCCAGCAGCTTGGCTCGAGGAGGGGCCACCGGGGAGCTGTTTTTT	CASSLARGGATGELFF
.	TRBV6-6	TRBJ2-3	.	TGTGCCAGCGGGCTGGATTCGGGCTTTGCAGATACGCAGTATTTT	CASGLDSGFADTQYF
.	TRBV11-2	TRBJ2-7	.	TGTGCCAGCAGCCTCCCTGGGGTATCCTACGAGCAGTACTTC	CASSLPGVSYEQYF
.	TRBV6-5	TRBJ2-1	.	TGTGCCAGCAGTTACGGGGTGGCGAGCTCCTACAATGAGCAGTTCTTC	CASSYGVASSYNEQFF
.	TRBV14	TRBJ2-7	TRBD1	TGTGCCAGCAGCCAGTTGACAGGGTTCTCCTACGAGCAGTACTTC	CASSQLTGFSYEQYF
.	TRBV5-8	TRBJ1-2	TRBD1	TGTGCCAGCAGCCCCATGGTCCGTCAGGGGGCGAATGGCTACACCTTC	CASSPMVRQGANGYTF
.	TRBV5-1	TRBJ1-2	.	TGCGCCAGCAGCTTGGATGGGGGTTGGCAGAATGGCTACACCTTC	CASSLDGGWQNGYTF
.	TRBV5-1	TRBJ1-2	.	TGCGCCAGCAGCCGTGATGAGCGTGGCTACACCTTC	CASSRDERGYTF
.	TRBV4-2	TRBJ2-3	.	TGTGCCAGCAGCCAACTAAACGCCCCGGGAGATACGCAGTATTTT	CASSQLNAPGDTQYF
.	TRBV19	TRBJ1-2	TRBD1	TGTGCCAGTAGTATACGGACAGGGGCCAACTATGGCTACACCTTC	CASSIRTGANYGYTF
once	TRBV5-1	TRBJ2-5	TRBD2	TGCGCCAGCAGAGGGCCGCTAGCGGAAGAGACCCAGTACTTC	CASRGPLAEETQYF
.	TRBV5-1	TRBJ1-1	TRBD1	TGCGCCAGCAGCTCACTACCTCTGGGACAGGGGACTGAAGCTTTCTTT	CASSSLPLGQGTEAFF
once	TRBV5-1	TRBJ2-5	.	TGCGCCAGCAGCATGGACGATTTCCAAGAGACCCAGTACTTC	CASSMDDFQETQYF
.	TRBV30	TRBJ1-6	TRBD1	TGTGCCTGGGAACAGGGGGACAATTCACCCCTCCACTTT	CAWEQGDNSPLHF
.	TRBV4-1	TRBJ2-5	TRBD2	TGCGCCAGCAGCCAAGGGACTAGCGGGAGGGCAGGAGAGACCCAGTACTTC	CASSQGTSGRAGETQYF
many	TRBV7-2	TRBJ1-1	.	TGTGCCAGCAGCTCCCGTCCCGGTGGGGCGTACAACACTGAAGCTTTCTTT	CASSSRPGGAYNTEAFF